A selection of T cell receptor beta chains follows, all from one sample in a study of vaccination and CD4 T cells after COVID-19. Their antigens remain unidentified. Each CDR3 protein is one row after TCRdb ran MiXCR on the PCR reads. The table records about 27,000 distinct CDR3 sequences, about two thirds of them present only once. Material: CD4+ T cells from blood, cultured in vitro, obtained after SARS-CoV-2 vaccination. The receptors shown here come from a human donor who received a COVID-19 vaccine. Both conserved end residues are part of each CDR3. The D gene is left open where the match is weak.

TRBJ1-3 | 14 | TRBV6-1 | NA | TGTGCCAGCAGCAGGGCCTCGTCTGGAAACACCATATATTTT | CASSRASSGNTIYF
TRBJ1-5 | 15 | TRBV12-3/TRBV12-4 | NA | TGTGCCAGCAGTTTGGGGCACAATATCAATCAGCCCCAGCATTTT | CASSLGHNINQPQHF
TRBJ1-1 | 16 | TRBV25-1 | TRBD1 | TGTGCCAGCAGGACTACCGGGACAGGGGTTTCTTCTGAAGCTTTCTTT | CASRTTGTGVSSEAFF
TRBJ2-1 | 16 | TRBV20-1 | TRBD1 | TGCAGTGCTAGAGATACGAGGACAGGGACCTACAATGAGCAGTTCTTC | CSARDTRTGTYNEQFF
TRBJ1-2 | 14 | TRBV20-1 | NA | TGCAGTGCCCTGGGGGGGGACGCTAACTATGGCTACACCTTC | CSALGGDANYGYTF
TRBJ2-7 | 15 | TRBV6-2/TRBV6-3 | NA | TGTGCCAGCAGTTACTTTTTAGCGGTCTCCTACGAGCAGTACTTC | CASSYFLAVSYEQYF
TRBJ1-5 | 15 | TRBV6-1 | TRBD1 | TGTGCCAGCAGGACAGGGGGCGGCAGCAATCAGCCCCAGCATTTT | CASRTGGGSNQPQHF
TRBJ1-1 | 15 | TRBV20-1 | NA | TGCAGTGCTAGTGGCCCCGGGGGTGAGAACACTGAAGCTTTCTTT | CSASGPGGENTEAFF
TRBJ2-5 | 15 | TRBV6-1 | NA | TGTGCCAGCAGTGCCGGAGGAGGGGGGCTAGAGACCCAGTACTTC | CASSAGGGGLETQYF
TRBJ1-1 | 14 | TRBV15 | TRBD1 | TGTGCCACCAGCAGGACAGGGAACCTACCTGAAGCTTTCTTT | CATSRTGNLPEAFF
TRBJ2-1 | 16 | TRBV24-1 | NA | TGTGCCACCAGTGATTTGGGGTCCGGGACACAGAATGAGCAGTTCTTC | CATSDLGSGTQNEQFF